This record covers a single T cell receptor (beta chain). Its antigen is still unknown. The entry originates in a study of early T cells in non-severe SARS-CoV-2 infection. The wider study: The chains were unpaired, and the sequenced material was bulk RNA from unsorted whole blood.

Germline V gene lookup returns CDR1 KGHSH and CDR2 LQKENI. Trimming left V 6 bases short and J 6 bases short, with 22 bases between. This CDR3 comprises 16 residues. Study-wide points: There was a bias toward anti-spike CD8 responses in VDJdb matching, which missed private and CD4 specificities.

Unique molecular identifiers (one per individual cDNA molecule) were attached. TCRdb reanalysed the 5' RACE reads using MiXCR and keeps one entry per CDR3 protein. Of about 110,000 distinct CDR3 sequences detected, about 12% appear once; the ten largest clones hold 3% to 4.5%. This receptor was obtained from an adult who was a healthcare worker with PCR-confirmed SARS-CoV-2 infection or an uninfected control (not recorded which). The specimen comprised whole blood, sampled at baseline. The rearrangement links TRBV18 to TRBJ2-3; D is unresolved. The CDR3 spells CASSLFDLGAADTQYF. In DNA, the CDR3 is TGTGCCAGCTCCCTCTTCGATTTGGGCGCCGCGGATACGCAGTATTTT.